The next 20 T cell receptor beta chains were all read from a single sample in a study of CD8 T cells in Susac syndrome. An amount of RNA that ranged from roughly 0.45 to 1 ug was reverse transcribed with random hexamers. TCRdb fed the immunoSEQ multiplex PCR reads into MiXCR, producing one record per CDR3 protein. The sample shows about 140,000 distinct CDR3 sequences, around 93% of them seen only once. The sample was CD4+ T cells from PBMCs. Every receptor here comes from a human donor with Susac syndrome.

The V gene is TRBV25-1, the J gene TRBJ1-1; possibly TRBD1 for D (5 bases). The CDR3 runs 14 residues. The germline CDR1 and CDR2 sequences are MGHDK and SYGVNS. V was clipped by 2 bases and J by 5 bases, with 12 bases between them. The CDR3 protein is CASSEKGTGTEAFF. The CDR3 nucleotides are TGTGCCAGCAGTGAAAAGGGGACGGGAACTGAAGCTTTCTTT.

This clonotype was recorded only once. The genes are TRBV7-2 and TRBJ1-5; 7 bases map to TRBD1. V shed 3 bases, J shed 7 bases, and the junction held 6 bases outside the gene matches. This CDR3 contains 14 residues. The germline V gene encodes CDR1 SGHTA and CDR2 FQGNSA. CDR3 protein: CASSFTGAGQPQHF. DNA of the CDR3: TGTGCCAGCAGCTTTACAGGGGCGGGACAGCCCCAGCATTTT.

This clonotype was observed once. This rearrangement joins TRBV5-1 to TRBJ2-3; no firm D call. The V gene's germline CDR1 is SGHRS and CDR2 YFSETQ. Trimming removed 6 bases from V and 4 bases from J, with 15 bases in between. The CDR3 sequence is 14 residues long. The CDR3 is CASTMGSRADTQYF. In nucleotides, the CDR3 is TGCGCCAGCACAATGGGCTCACGGGCAGATACGCAGTATTTT.

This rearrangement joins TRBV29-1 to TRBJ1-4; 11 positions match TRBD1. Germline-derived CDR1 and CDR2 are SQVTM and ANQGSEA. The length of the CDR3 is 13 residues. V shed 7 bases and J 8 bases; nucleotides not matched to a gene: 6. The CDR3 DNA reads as TGCAGCGCCGGGACAGGGGGTGTCGAAAAACTGTTTTTT. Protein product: CSAGTGGVEKLFF.

The CDR3 region has the DNA TGTGCCAGCAGCTTAGGGTTTAGCTGGCTCTACGAGCAGTACTTC. This encodes CASSLGFSWLYEQYF. The rearrangement joins TRBV7-2 to TRBJ2-7; D not resolved. Trimming stripped 1 base from V and 3 bases from J, with 13 bases between. This CDR3 contains 15 residues. Germline CDR1 and CDR2: SGHTA and FQGNSA.

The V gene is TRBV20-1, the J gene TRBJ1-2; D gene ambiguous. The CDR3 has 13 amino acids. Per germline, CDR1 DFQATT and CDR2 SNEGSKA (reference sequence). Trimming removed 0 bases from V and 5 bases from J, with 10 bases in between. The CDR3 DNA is TGCAGTGCTAGAGAGGACGAGGGTTATGGCTACACCTTC. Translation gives CSAREDEGYGYTF.

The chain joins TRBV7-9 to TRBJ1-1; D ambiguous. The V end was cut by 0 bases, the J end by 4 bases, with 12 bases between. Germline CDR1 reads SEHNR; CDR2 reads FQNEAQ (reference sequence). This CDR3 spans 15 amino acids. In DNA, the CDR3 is TGTGCCAGCAGCTTAGCGAGTGGGGAGAGCACTGAAGCTTTCTTT. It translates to CASSLASGESTEAFF. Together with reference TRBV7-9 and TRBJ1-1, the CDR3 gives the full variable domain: DTGVSQNPRHKITKRGQNVTFRCDPISEHNRLYWYRQTLGQGPEFLTYFQNEAQLEKSRLLSDRFSAERPKGSFSTLEIQRTEQGDSAMYLCASSLASGESTEAFFGQGTRLTVV.

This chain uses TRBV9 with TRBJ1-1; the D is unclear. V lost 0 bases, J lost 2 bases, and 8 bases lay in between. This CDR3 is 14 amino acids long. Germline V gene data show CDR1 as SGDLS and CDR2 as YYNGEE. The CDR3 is CASSVGEANTEAFF. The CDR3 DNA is TGTGCCAGCAGCGTAGGTGAGGCAAACACTGAAGCTTTCTTT.

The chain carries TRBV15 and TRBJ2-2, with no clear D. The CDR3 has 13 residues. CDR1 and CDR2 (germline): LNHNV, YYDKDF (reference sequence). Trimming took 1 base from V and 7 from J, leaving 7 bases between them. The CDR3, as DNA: TGTGCCACCAGCAGAGTAGGCCTCGGGGAGCTGTTTTTT. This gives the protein CATSRVGLGELFF.

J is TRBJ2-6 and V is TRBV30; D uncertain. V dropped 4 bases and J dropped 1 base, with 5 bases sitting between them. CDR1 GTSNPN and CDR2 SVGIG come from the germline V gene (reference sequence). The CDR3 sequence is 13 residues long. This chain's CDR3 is CAWTASGANVLTF. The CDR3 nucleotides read TGTGCCTGGACAGCTTCTGGGGCCAACGTCCTGACTTTC.

The CDR3 region has the DNA TGTGCCATCACCGGGACGGGCGAGCAGTACTTC. Translating it yields CAITGTGEQYF. The gene calls are TRBV10-3 and TRBJ2-7; D tentatively fits TRBD1 or TRBD2 (5 bases each). The CDR3 is 11 amino acids. Germline lookup yields CDR1 ENHRY and CDR2 SYGVKD. V was trimmed by 7 bases and J by 6 bases, leaving 10 bases between them.

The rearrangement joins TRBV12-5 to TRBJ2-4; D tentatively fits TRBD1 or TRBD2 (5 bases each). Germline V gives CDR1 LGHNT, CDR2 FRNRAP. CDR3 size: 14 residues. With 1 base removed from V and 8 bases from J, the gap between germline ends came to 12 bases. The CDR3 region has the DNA TGTGCTAGTGGTTTGGACTATTTGGGGGACATTCAGTACTTC. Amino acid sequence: CASGLDYLGDIQYF.

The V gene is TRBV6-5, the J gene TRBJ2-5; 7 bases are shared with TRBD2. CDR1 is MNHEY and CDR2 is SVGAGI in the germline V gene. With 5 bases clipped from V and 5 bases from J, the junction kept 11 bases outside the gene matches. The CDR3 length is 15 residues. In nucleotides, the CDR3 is TGTGCCAGCAGTAGCCGCCCAGCGGGGAGTGAGACCCAGTACTTC. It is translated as CASSSRPAGSETQYF.

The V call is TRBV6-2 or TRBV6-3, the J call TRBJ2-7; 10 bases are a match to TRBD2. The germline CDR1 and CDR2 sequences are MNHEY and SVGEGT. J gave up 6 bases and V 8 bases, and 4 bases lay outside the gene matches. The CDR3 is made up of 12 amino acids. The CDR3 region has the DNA TGTGCCAGCGGACGACTAGCGGGCGAGCAGTACTTC. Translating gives CASGRLAGEQYF.

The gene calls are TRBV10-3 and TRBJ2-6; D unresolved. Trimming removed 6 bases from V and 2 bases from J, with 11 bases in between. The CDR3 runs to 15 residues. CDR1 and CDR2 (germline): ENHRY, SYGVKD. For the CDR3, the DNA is TGTGCCATCAGCCCCGACACAACTGGGGCCAACGTCCTGACTTTC. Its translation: CAISPDTTGANVLTF.

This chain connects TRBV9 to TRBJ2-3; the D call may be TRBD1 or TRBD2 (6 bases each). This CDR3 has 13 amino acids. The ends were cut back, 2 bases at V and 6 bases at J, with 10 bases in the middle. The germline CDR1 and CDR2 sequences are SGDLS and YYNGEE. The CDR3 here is CASSVQGRDTQYF. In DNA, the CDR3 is TGTGCCAGCAGCGTGCAGGGGAGGGATACGCAGTATTTT.

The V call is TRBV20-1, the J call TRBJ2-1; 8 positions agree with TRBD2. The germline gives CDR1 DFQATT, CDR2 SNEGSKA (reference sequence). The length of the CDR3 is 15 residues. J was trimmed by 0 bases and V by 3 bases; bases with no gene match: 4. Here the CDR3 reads CSARKSGSSYNEQFF. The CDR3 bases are TGCAGTGCTAGGAAGAGCGGGAGCTCCTACAATGAGCAGTTCTTC.

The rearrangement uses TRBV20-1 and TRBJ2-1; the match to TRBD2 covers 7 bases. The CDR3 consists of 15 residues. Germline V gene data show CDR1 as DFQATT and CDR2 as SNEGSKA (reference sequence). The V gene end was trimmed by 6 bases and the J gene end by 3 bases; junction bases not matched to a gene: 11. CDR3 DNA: TGCAGTGCCCCCCGGGCGGGAGATATCTACAATGAGCAGTTCTTC. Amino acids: CSAPRAGDIYNEQFF.

CDR3 sequence: CATSRDNPGEAFF. The CDR3 nucleotides read TGTGCCACCAGCAGAGATAACCCCGGTGAAGCTTTCTTT. The chain employs TRBV15 and TRBJ1-1, with D hard to call. CDR1 and CDR2 from the germline V gene are LNHNV and YYDKDF (reference sequence). Trimming removed 0 bases from V and 7 bases from J, with 9 bases in between. The CDR3 totals 13 residues.

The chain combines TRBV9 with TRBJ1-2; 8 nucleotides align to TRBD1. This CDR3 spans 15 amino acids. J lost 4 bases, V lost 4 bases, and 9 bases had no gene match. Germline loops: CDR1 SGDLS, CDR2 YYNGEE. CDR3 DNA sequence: TGTGCCAGCAGCCCAATGGACAGGGCTGGCTATGGCTACACCTTC. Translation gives CASSPMDRAGYGYTF.